The present entry profiles one T cell receptor beta chain with its context. This sample is drawn from a study of blood T cell repertoires in COVID-19. As for the study in general: COVID-19 samples collected from the United States, Italy and Spain covered acute and convalescent phases.

In the original workflow: Estimation of nucleated cell counts was performed using reference gene primer amplification. Clones were read by immunoSEQ multiplex PCR, and TCRdb kept only the in-frame ones, dropping some. V, J and clone size are those of that table, while D and trimming were read from the DNA. The profile shows tens of thousands of clones, around nine tenths of them singletons. From germline, CDR1 is SQVTM and CDR2 ANQGSEA. The CDR3 runs to 11 residues. Trimming cost V 4 bases and J 7 bases, with 10 bases left between them. This clonotype was sampled from a woman older than 75 with active COVID-19. The specimen sequenced was peripheral blood. V and J are TRBV29-1 and TRBJ1-2; D remains ambiguous. CDR3 sequence: CSVGGGVGYTF. CDR3 nucleotide sequence: TGCAGCGTTGGTGGCGGGGTTGGCTACACCTTC.